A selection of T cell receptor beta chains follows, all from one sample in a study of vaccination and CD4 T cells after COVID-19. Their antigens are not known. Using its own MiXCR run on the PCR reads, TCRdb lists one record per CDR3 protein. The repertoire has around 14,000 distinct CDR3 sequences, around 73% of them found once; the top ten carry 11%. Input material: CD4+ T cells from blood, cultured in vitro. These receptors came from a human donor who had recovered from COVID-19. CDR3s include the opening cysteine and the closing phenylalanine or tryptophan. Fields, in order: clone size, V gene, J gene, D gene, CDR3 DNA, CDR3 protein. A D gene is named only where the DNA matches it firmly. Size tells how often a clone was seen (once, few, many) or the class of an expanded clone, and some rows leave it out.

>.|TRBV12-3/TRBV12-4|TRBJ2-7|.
TGTGCCAGCAGTTGGACGGGACACGAGAGGGAGCAGTACTTC
CASSWTGHEREQYF
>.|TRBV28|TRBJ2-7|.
TGTGCCAGCAGCCCGGACACTGACGAGCAGTACTTC
CASSPDTDEQYF
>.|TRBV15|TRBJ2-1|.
TGTGCCACCAGCAGAGAGATATCCGGGGGTGAGCAGTTCTTC
CATSREISGGEQFF
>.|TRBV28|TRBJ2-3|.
TGTGCCAGCAGCCTCCGGTGGGGCGGTACGCAGTATTTT
CASSLRWGGTQYF
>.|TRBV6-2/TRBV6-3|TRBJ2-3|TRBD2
TGTGCCAGCAGCAGACTAGCGGGATCCACTAGCACAGATACGCAGTATTTT
CASSRLAGSTSTDTQYF
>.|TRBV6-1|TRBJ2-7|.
TGTGCCAGCAGTAGACAGACCTACGAGCAGTACTTC
CASSRQTYEQYF
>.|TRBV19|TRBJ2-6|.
TGTGCCAGTAGGACAGTGGCTGGGGCCAACGTCCTGACTTTC
CASRTVAGANVLTF
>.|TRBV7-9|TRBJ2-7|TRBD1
TGTGCCAGCACCCCCGGGACAGGGGTCCACGAGCAGTACTTC
CASTPGTGVHEQYF
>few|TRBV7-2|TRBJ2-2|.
TGTGCCAGCAGCCCCTACGCCGGGGAGCTGTTTTTT
CASSPYAGELFF
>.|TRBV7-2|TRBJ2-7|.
TGTGCCAGCAGCTTAGTAGGCGGGGACTCCTACGAGCAGTACTTC
CASSLVGGDSYEQYF
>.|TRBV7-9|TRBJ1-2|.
TGTGCCAGCAGCCTCAATGAGGTGAGGAACTATGGCTACACCTTC
CASSLNEVRNYGYTF
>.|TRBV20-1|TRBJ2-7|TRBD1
TGCAGTGCTTTAACAGGGGCGAACTACGAGCAGTACTTC
CSALTGANYEQYF
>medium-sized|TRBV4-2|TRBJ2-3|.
TGTGCCAGCAGCCAAGATCGCGACTCCGTGAGGACGCAGTATTTT
CASSQDRDSVRTQYF
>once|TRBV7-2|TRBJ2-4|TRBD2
TGTGCCAGCAGCCCCGGACTAGCGGGGCACATTCAGTACTTC
CASSPGLAGHIQYF
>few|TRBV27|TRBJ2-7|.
TGTGCCAGCAGTTTAAACTGGTTGAACTCCTACGAGCAGTACTTC
CASSLNWLNSYEQYF
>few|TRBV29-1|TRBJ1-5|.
TGCAGCGTTAAGTTGGTCGAGGGGGGAGGTAGCAATCAGCCCCAGCATTTT
CSVKLVEGGGSNQPQHF
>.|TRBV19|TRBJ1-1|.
TGTGCCAGTAGTATAGACAGGGCGGGCGAAGCTTTCTTT
CASSIDRAGEAFF
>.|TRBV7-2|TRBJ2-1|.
TGTGCCAGCAGCTTAATGGCGTTCGGCAACAATGAGCAGTTCTTC
CASSLMAFGNNEQFF
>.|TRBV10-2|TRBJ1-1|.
TGCGCCAGCAGTGAGGTACGGCTGAGAGCTTTCTTT
CASSEVRLRAFF
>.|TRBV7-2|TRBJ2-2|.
TGTGCCAGCAGAGGCAGGGTTGGGACCGGGGAGCTGTTTTTT
CASRGRVGTGELFF
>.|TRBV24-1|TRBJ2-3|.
TGTGCCACCAGTGACAGAGATGATACGCAGTATTTT
CATSDRDDTQYF
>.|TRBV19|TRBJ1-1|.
TGTGCCAGTTGTCAGGGAAGGTCCCGGGCTGAAGCTTTCTTT
CASCQGRSRAEAFF
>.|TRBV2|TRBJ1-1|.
TGTGCCAGCAGTGAGGTTTTTAGAGCTTTCTTT
CASSEVFRAFF
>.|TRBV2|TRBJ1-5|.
TGTGCCAGCAGTGTACGGGGGACGTATAGCAATCAGCCCCAGCATTTT
CASSVRGTYSNQPQHF
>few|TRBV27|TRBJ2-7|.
TGTGCCAGCACCCCCTCGCGACCTGGACCCTACGAGCAGTACTTC
CASTPSRPGPYEQYF
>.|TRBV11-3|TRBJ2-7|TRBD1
TGTGCCAGCAGCAAGGCCGGGACAGGAGAATTCTACGAGCAGTACTTC
CASSKAGTGEFYEQYF
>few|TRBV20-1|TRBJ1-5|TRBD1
TGCAGTGCTTCGGGGACAGCCAAACAGAATCAGCCCCAGCATTTT
CSASGTAKQNQPQHF
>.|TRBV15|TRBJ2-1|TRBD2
TGTGCCACCAGCAGAGATTCGGGACTAGCGGGAGCGAGCTCCTACAATGAGCAGTTCTTC
CATSRDSGLAGASSYNEQFF
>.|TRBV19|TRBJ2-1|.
TGTGCCAGTAGTGAGCGAGCTTCGCGGCAGTTCTTC
CASSERASRQFF
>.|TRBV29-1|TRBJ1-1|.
TGCAGCGTCCGACAGGAAGAAGCTTTCTTT
CSVRQEEAFF
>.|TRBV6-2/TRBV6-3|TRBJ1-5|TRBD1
TGTGCCAGCAGTCCCGACAGGGGTGGCCAGCCCCAGCATTTT
CASSPDRGGQPQHF
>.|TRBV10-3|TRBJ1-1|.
TGTGCCATCAGTGAGAGGGTGACCCAGAACACTAAAGCTTTCTTT
CAISERVTQNTKAFF
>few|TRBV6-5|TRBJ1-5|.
TGTGCCAGCAGTTATAGGGGCCGGGATCAGCCCCAGCATTTT
CASSYRGRDQPQHF
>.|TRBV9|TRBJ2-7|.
TGTGCCAGCAGCGTGTTGGCAGAGGACGAGCAGTACTTC
CASSVLAEDEQYF
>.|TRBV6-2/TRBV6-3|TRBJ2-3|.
TGTGCCAGCAGTTACCGGCGAGCCCCCACTAGCACAGATACGCAGTATTTT
CASSYRRAPTSTDTQYF
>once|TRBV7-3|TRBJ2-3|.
TGTGCCAGCAGCTTAACCAACACAGATACGCAGTATTTT
CASSLTNTDTQYF
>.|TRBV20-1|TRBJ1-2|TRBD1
TGCAGTGCTAGAGAAGGGACAGGGGCGGGATATGGCTACACCTTC
CSAREGTGAGYGYTF
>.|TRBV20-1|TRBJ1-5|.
TGCAGTGCTCCCAGAGTCGGGGCAGCGAGTAGCAATCAGCCCCAGCATTTT
CSAPRVGAASSNQPQHF
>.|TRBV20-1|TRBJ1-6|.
TGCAGTGCCGGGCGGCATAATTCACCCCTCCACTTT
CSAGRHNSPLHF
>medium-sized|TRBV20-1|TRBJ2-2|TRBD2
TGCAGTGCTAGCCCAGCGGGAGTTGGTGGGGAGCTGTTTTTT
CSASPAGVGGELFF
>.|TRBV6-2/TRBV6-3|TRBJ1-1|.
TGTGCCAGCAAAGATACCTCGACAGGGAACACTGAAGCTTTCTTT
CASKDTSTGNTEAFF
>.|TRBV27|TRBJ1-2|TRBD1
TGTGCCAGCAGTCGCCGGGACAGGGGTTATGGCTACACCTTC
CASSRRDRGYGYTF
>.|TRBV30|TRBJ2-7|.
TGTGCCTGGAGAACGCAGGGAAGTAGCGAGCAGTACTTC
CAWRTQGSSEQYF
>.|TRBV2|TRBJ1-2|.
TGTGCCAGCGGGGCTGAATCGAGGAGCGGTGGCTACACCTTC
CASGAESRSGGYTF
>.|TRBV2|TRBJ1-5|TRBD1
TGTGCCAGCAGCAAAAGCCTCACCCCCGACAGGGCCGGTCAGCCCCAGCATTTT
CASSKSLTPDRAGQPQHF
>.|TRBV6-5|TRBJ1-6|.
TGTGCCAGCAGTTACTCTCCGCGGGACGTTCTAGGGCGGCCACCCCTCCACTTT
CASSYSPRDVLGRPPLHF
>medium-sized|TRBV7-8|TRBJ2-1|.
TGTGCCAGCAGCTTTAGCATAACAGTCTCCTACAATGAGCAGTTCTTC
CASSFSITVSYNEQFF
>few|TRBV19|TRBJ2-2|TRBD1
TGTGCCAGTAGTATTGTCGGGACAGGGCGCACCGGGGAGCTGTTTTTT
CASSIVGTGRTGELFF